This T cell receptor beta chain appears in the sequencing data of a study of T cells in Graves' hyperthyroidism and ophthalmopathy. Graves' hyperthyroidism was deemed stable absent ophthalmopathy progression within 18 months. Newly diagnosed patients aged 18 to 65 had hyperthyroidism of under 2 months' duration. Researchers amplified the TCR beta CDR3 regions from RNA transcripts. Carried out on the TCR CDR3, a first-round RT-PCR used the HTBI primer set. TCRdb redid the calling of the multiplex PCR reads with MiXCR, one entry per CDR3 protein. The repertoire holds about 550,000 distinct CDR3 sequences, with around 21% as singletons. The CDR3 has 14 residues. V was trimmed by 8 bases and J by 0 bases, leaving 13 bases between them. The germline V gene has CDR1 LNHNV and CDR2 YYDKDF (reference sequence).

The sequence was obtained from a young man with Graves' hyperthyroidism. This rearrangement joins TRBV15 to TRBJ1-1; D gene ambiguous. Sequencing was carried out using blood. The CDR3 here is CATSISYMNTEAFF. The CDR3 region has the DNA TGTGCCACCTCAATCTCTTACATGAACACTGAAGCTTTCTTT.